This entry concerns a single T cell receptor beta chain. The entry originates in a study of blood T cells in healthy people across ages. A second PCR of 7 to 11 cycles used a sample-barcoded 5' primer and a J-beta primer mix. MiXCR was run by TCRdb on the 5' RACE reads, yielding one entry per CDR3 protein. In the table there are more than 650,000 distinct CDR3 sequences, 20% to 25% of which are singletons. In germline, CDR1 is SGHRS, CDR2 YFSETQ. V was trimmed by 0 bases and J by 1 base, leaving 10 bases between them. The CDR3 sequence is 16 residues long. The receptor was derived from a man between 65 and 85 years old in good health. Input material: blood. This chain joins TRBV5-1 and TRBJ2-2, with D possibly matching TRBD2 (5 bases). CDR3 sequence: CASSLALGGNTGELFF. The CDR3 DNA reads as TGCGCCAGCAGCTTGGCCCTCGGAGGGAACACCGGGGAGCTGTTTTTT.